A single sample gave rise to the 11 T cell receptor beta chains below, sequenced in a study of blood T cell repertoires in COVID-19 (dated by TCRdb to the early 2020s). The protocol used for the library was the immunoSEQ multiplex PCR assay. Drawn from immuneACCESS, this table holds only the in-frame rearrangements with V and J called that TCRdb kept. Clones are partly lost; checked studies trace under half to an unresolved V gene and leave the rest unexplained. The sample table contains 350,000 to 450,000 clones; only one count was recorded for around 87% of them. The ten largest clonotypes hold 1.9% of the sample. Sequencing was done on a sample of PBMCs or T cells enriched from blood (not recorded which). The receptors originated from a man aged 40-49 years in a cohort exposed to, infected with or recovered from COVID-19 (not recorded which).

The chain employs TRBV7-8 and TRBJ2-7; TRBD1 matches 8 bases. The junction had 10 bases not matched to a gene; V was cut back by 5 bases and J by 4 bases. This CDR3 contains 15 residues. The germline V gene encodes CDR1 SGHVS and CDR2 FQNEAQ. The CDR3 sequence: CASSLGPDRAYEQYF. The CDR3 DNA follows: TGTGCCAGCAGCCTAGGTCCGGACAGGGCTTACGAGCAGTACTTC.

This clone appeared once. V and J are TRBV6-2 or TRBV6-3 and TRBJ2-7; D may be TRBD1 (6 bases). This CDR3 contains 16 residues. Trimming cost V 3 bases and J 1 base, with 16 bases left between them. Germline CDR1 and CDR2: MNHEY and SVGEGT. The CDR3 region has the DNA TGTGCCAGCAGTTATAAGACTTCGGACAGATCCTACGAGCAGTACTTC. Translation: CASSYKTSDRSYEQYF.

This chain uses TRBV24-1 with TRBJ2-3; D gene ambiguous. This CDR3 is 14 amino acids long. V was shortened by 3 bases and J by 1 base, with 7 bases between the two germline ends. Germline V gene lookup returns CDR1 KGHDR and CDR2 SFDVKD. The chain's CDR3 is CATSDPRRTDTQYF. The CDR3 nucleotides are TGTGCCACCAGTGATCCTAGGCGCACAGATACGCAGTATTTT.

The DNA for the CDR3 is TGTGCCAGCAGCCCTTGGAACAGGGCGAATGAGCAGTTCTTC. This gives the protein CASSPWNRANEQFF. This chain joins TRBV7-9 and TRBJ2-1; tentative D call: TRBD1 (6 bases). The CDR3 is 14 amino acids. V lost 5 bases to trimming and J lost 7 bases, with 15 bases between them. The germline V gene has CDR1 SEHNR and CDR2 FQNEAQ (reference sequence).

The rearrangement uses TRBV19 and TRBJ1-1, with D uncertain. The CDR3 totals 13 residues. V lost 0 bases to trimming and J lost 7 bases, with 9 bases between them. Per the germline V gene, CDR1 is LNHDA and CDR2 is SQIVND (reference sequence). The CDR3 here is CASSIDRGIEAFF. The CDR3 DNA sequence: TGTGCCAGTAGTATAGACAGAGGGATTGAAGCTTTCTTT.

The chain uses TRBV5-1 and TRBJ1-5; 8 nucleotides match TRBD1. Germline trimming cut 4 bases from V and 9 bases from J; bases unmatched to any gene: 9. Germline V gene data show CDR1 as SGHRS and CDR2 as YFSETQ. The CDR3 has 14 residues. In DNA form, the CDR3 reads TGCGCCAGCAGCCCGGGGACAGGCGAACGGCCCCAGCATTTT. Encoded protein: CASSPGTGERPQHF.

The V call is TRBV28, the J call TRBJ2-2, with 9 bases lining up with TRBD1. The germline V gene encodes CDR1 MDHEN and CDR2 SYDVKM. The CDR3 covers 13 residues. Trimming removed 10 bases from V and 4 bases from J; junction bases left unmatched: 4. The CDR3 DNA follows: TGTGCCATTTCGACAGGGGGCACCGGGGAGCTGTTTTTT. Translating gives CAISTGGTGELFF.

This chain links TRBV19 with TRBJ1-2; unclear D gene. The CDR3 runs to 14 residues. Germline V gene sequence: CDR1 LNHDA, CDR2 SQIVND (reference sequence). Trimming pared 7 bases from V and 2 bases from J, leaving 14 bases between. The CDR3 sequence is CASNPATENYGYTF. DNA of the CDR3: TGTGCCAGTAACCCCGCGACGGAGAACTATGGCTACACCTTC.

This chain uses TRBV5-1 with TRBJ2-3; D is possibly TRBD1 (7 bases). Germline V gene lookup returns CDR1 SGHRS and CDR2 YFSETQ. Trimming stripped 0 bases from V and 0 bases from J, with 14 bases between. The CDR3 sequence is 17 residues long. CDR3 nucleotide sequence: TGCGCCAGCAGCTTGGCCTGGAGGGGGCGTAGCACAGATACGCAGTATTTT. Encoded protein: CASSLAWRGRSTDTQYF.

This sequence joins TRBV5-1 and TRBJ1-5, with 10 bases fitting TRBD1. Germline V lookup: CDR1 SGHRS, CDR2 YFSETQ. The CDR3 totals 17 residues. V trimming: 0 bases; J trimming: 0 bases; junction bases outside the gene matches: 3. CDR3 sequence (DNA): TGCGCCAGCAGCTTGGGGACAGGGGGAGATAGCAATCAGCCCCAGCATTTT. Protein: CASSLGTGGDSNQPQHF. Complete variable domain (other parts from reference TRBV5-1 and TRBJ1-5): KAGVTQTPRYLIKTRGQQVTLSCSPISGHRSVSWYQQTPGQGLQFLFEYFSETQRNKGNFPGRFSGRQFSNSRSEMNVSTLELGDSALYLCASSLGTGGDSNQPQHFGDGTRLSIL.

The V call is TRBV27, the J call TRBJ2-5; a possible D gene is TRBD2 (6 bases). Trimming removed 6 bases at V and 5 bases at J, with 13 bases between. From germline, CDR1 is MNHEY and CDR2 SMNVEV (reference sequence). The CDR3 contains 13 residues. The CDR3 sequence: CASRRLGVETQYF. The CDR3 DNA reads as TGTGCCAGCAGGCGACTAGGCGTGGAGACCCAGTACTTC.